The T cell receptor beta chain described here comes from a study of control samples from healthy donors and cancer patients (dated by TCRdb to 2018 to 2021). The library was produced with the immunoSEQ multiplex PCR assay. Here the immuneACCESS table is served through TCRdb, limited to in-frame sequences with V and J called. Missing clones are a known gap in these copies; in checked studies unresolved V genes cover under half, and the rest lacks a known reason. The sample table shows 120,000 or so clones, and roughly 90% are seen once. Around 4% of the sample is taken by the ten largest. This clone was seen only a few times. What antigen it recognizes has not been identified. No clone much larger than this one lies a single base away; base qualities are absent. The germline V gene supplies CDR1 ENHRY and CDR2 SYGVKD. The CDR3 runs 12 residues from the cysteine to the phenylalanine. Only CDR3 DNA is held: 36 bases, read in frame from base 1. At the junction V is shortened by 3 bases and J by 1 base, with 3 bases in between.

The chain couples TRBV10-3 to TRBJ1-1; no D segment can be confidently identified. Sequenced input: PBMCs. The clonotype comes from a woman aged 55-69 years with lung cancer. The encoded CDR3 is CAISDGNTEAFF. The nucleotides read TGTGCCATCAGTGACGGGAACACTGAAGCTTTCTTT.